This T cell receptor (beta chain) appears in the sequencing data of a study of T cells in Graves' hyperthyroidism and ophthalmopathy (dated by TCRdb to about 2019). Regarding the research as a whole: Peripheral blood was collected at initial diagnosis, before any treatment. A discovery cohort of approximately 100 patients, roughly 43 with Graves' ophthalmopathy and approximately 57 with stable Graves' hyperthyroidism, was used to find distinguishing TCR V-J signatures. Prospective prediction of ophthalmopathy was tested in an independent validation cohort of 18 to 20 hyperthyroidism patients and around 16 patients who later progressed to ophthalmopathy. The 75 to 100 discovery patients were divided at random into training and test sets in a 7:3 ratio. In addition, the study compared T-cell repertoires in thyroid tissue and in blood from roughly 6 Graves' hyperthyroidism patients. After blood sampling, hyperthyroidism patients were treated with methimazole at a starting dose of 30 mg daily, and ophthalmopathy patients were treated with high-dose intravenous methylprednisolone. The paper describes TCR Vbeta CDR3 sequencing of more than 120 peripheral blood samples, made up of 40 to 45 ophthalmopathy patients, 70 to 75 hyperthyroidism patients and 17 progressor patients. The paper's findings and limits, for the study overall: A model built on a 13 V-J signature distinguished ophthalmopathy from stable hyperthyroidism, reaching 87.88% sensitivity and under 84% specificity in cross-validation and 80%/75% in testing. Sample size was not statistically predetermined, and investigators were not blinded to group allocation. In validation, the model predicted progression to ophthalmopathy a median of approximately 6.3 months before onset, with over 60% sensitivity and roughly 79% specificity. Most expanded thyroid clonotypes (frequency above 0.001) were also detected in blood, suggesting blood repertoires may reflect thyroid immune responses.

TCR beta CDR3 regions were amplified from RNA transcripts. A first-round RT-PCR of the TCR CDR3 used the HTBI primer set with the Qiagen OneStep RT-PCR kit. Libraries were constructed in a second round of multiplex PCR, after which size selection and purification were carried out. Paired-end sequencing of the libraries was performed with 100 bp reads on an Illumina HiSeq2000. In the authors' own workflow: SOAPnuke was used to process the raw data, removing reads that contained adapters or uncalled bases, had a mean Phred below 15, or lacked an exact match to the constant primer or identifier. COPE v1.2.5 was used to merge high-quality paired reads, and clonotypes were defined as unique nucleotide sequences. MiTCR v1.1 was used to align the clonotypes against IMGT TRBV, TRBD and TRBJ reference segments. Only V-J combinations with frequency above 0.0001, covering about 99% of repertoires, were analysed. The TCS score was defined as F50 (clonal expansion) divided by E x V (chaos), with BLOSUM62-based TCRdist calculated between CDR3 peptides within each V-J. Welch's t-statistics and random forest reduced 450 to 600 V-J features to some 14, which were used in a naive Bayes classifier (R e1071). Using fastp at Q25 and MiXCR, TCRdb reprocessed the public reads and kept productive beta chains. Each entry merges the rows of one CDR3 protein and shows their most common DNA and genes. TCRdb, rather than the study authors, made the V and J calls. Counted in this sample were about 560,000 distinct CDR3 sequences; around 14% of them appeared once. About 7% of the sample belongs to the ten largest clones.

Stable Graves' hyperthyroidism was defined as the absence of progression to ophthalmopathy over 18 months of follow-up. The hyperthyroidism patients were between 18 and 65 years old and newly diagnosed, with a disease duration of less than 2 months. The study excluded patients with uncontrolled infections, other autoimmune diseases, pregnancy or lactation. Diagnoses relied on clinical symptoms, serum thyroxine and TRAb, thyroid ultrasound and orbital computed tomography. PBMCs were isolated from about 9 ml of fresh peripheral blood by Ficoll-Paque density gradient centrifugation. Total RNA was extracted with Trizol reagent, and quality was checked on an Agilent 2100 Bioanalyzer. At least ten counts were recorded for this clonotype. The antigen it recognizes is unknown. It has no much larger one-base neighbor in the sample; base qualities were not kept. According to the germline V gene (reference sequence), CDR1 reads GTSNPN and CDR2 reads SVGIG. From the cysteine through the phenylalanine, the CDR3 covers 13 amino acids. Here the CDR3 DNA is all that survives: 39 bases in frame from base 1. V sheds 4 bases and J sheds 3 bases, leaving 12 bases between their ends.

The TCR originated in a woman aged 30 to 39 with Graves' hyperthyroidism. The chain is assembled from TRBV30 and TRBJ1-1; TRBD1 is perhaps the D gene, given 6 matching bases. The specimen was blood. The DNA sequence is given as TGTGCCTGGAACCGGGGGCCTGACACTGAAGCTTTCTTT. This translates into CAWNRGPDTEAFF.